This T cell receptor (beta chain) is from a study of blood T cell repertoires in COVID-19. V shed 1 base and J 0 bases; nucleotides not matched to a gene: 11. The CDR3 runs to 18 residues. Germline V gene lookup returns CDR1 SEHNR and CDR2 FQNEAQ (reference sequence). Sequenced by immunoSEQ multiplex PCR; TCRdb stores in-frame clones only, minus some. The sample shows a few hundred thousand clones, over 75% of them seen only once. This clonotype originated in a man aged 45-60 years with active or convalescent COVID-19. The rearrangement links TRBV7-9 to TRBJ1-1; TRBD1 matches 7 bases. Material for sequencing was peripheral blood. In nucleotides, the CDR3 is TGTGCCAGCAGCTTAGTACCGGGACAGCGAAATTTGAACACTGAAGCTTTCTTT. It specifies CASSLVPGQRNLNTEAFF. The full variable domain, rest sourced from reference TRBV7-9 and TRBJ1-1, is DTGVSQNPRHKITKRGQNVTFRCDPISEHNRLYWYRQTLGQGPEFLTYFQNEAQLEKSRLLSDRFSAERPKGSFSTLEIQRTEQGDSAMYLCASSLVPGQRNLNTEAFFGQGTRLTVV.